This TCR beta chain was sequenced for a study of shared clonotypes between healthy human individuals. TCRdb's copy holds only in-frame clones and misses some; the assay was immunoSEQ multiplex PCR. The sample has around 510,000 clones; roughly 79% are singletons. A word on this clone: Its antigen remains unidentified.

Study observations and caveats: Blood was the only sampled material, and tissue repertoires likely differ.

Unmatched junction bases numbered 5, after V lost 2 bases and J lost 4 bases. The germline V gene has CDR1 LGHNA and CDR2 YSLEER. The CDR3 is 16 amino acids. The sequence derives from a middle-aged woman in good health. Some clones in this sample may be carry-over from other donors' samples. The sequenced sample was PBMCs. The chain links TRBV4-3 to TRBJ1-4; 9 bases align to TRBD1. CDR3 protein: CASSQSRDRVNEKLFF. CDR3 DNA sequence: TGCGCCAGCAGCCAATCCCGGGACAGGGTTAATGAAAAACTGTTTTTT.